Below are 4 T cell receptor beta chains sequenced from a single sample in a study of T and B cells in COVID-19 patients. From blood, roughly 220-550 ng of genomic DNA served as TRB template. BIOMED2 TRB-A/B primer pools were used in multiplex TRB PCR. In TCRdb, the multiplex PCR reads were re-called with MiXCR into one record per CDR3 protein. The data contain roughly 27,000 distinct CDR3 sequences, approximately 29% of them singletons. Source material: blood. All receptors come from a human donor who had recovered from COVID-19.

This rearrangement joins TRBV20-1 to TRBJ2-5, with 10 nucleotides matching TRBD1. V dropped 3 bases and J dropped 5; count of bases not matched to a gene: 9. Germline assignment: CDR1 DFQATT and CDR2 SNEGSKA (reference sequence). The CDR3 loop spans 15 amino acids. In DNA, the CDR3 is TGCAGTGCTAGTTTGACAGGGGGCGTTCCGGAGACCCAGTACTTC. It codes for CSASLTGGVPETQYF.

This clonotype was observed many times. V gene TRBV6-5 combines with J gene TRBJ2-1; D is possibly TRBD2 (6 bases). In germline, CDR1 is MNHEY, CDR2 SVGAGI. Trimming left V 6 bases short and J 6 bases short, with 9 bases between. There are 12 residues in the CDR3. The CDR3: CASRETSNEQFF. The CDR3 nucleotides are TGTGCCAGCAGGGAGACTAGCAATGAGCAGTTCTTC.

In DNA, the CDR3 is TGTGCCAGCAGTAAGGGGGGGTACGAGCAGTACTTC. Its translation is CASSKGGYEQYF. V is TRBV12-3 or TRBV12-4 and J is TRBJ2-7; D may be TRBD2 (7 bases). Trimming cost V 5 bases and J 4 bases, with 9 bases left between them. CDR3 length: 12 amino acids.

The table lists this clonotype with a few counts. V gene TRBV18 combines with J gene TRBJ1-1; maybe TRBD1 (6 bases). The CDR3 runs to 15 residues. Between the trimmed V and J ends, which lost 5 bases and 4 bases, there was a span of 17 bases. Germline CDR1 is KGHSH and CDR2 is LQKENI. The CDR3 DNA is TGTGCCAGCTCAGGAACAGGGCGGTGGGGCACTGAAGCTTTCTTT. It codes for CASSGTGRWGTEAFF.